This passage covers 11 T cell receptor beta chains from one sample sequenced in a study of blood T cell repertoires in COVID-19. TCRdb's table, derived via immunoSEQ multiplex PCR, lists solely in-frame clones and lacks some. The top ten clones hold 8.8% of a sample with roughly 250,000 clones, around 89% of them seen once. Input material: PBMCs or T cells enriched from blood (not recorded which). These TCRs come from a man aged 40-55 years who had recovered from COVID-19.

In this sample, this clone turned up a few times. The rearrangement uses TRBV18 and TRBJ1-5; 7 bases line up with TRBD1. This CDR3 is built from 16 residues. CDR1 is KGHSH, CDR2 LQKENI, per germline. V was clipped by 6 bases and J by 0 bases; unmatched bases: 8. The CDR3 DNA is TGTGCCAGCTCCACACGACAGGGAAATAGCAATCAGCCCCAGCATTTT. Amino acid sequence: CASSTRQGNSNQPQHF.

This clone has a handful of counts. The V gene is TRBV9, the J gene TRBJ2-7; 12 bases map to TRBD1. Trimming removed 0 bases from V and 5 bases from J; junction bases left unmatched: 6. Per the germline V gene, CDR1 is SGDLS and CDR2 is YYNGEE. The CDR3 length is 16 residues. The CDR3 loop reads CASSVGNRDRGHEQYF. CDR3 DNA: TGTGCCAGCAGCGTAGGAAACCGGGACAGGGGGCACGAGCAGTACTTC.

The sample holds one count of this clone. The chain couples TRBV5-1 to TRBJ2-7; 9 nucleotides align to TRBD1. This CDR3 has 15 amino acids. Germline V CDR1 and CDR2: SGHRS, YFSETQ. J was trimmed by 0 bases and V by 2 bases; bases with no gene match: 3. CDR3 in amino acids: CASSFGTGSSYEQYF. In DNA, the CDR3 is TGCGCCAGCAGCTTCGGGACAGGGAGCTCCTACGAGCAGTACTTC. The full variable domain, completed using reference TRBV5-1 and TRBJ2-7, is KAGVTQTPRYLIKTRGQQVTLSCSPISGHRSVSWYQQTPGQGLQFLFEYFSETQRNKGNFPGRFSGRQFSNSRSEMNVSTLELGDSALYLCASSFGTGSSYEQYFGPGTRLTVT.

The rearrangement uses TRBV5-4 and TRBJ1-2, with 9 bases lining up with TRBD1. This CDR3 is 13 amino acids long. J was trimmed by 6 bases and V by 2 bases; bases with no gene match: 2. The V gene's germline CDR1 is SGHNT and CDR2 YYREEE (reference sequence). The CDR3, as DNA: TGTGCCAGCAGCTTCGGGACAGGGAATGGCTACACCTTC. Translated, it gives CASSFGTGNGYTF.

The CDR3 region is CASSFQEADEAFF. CDR3 sequence (DNA): TGTGCCAGCAGCTTCCAGGAAGCGGATGAAGCTTTCTTT. The chain links TRBV11-3 to TRBJ1-1; unclear D gene. Germline V lookup: CDR1 SGHNT, CDR2 YENEEA. V was trimmed by 3 bases and J by 7 bases, leaving 12 bases between them. The CDR3 has 13 amino acids.

CDR3 DNA sequence: TGTGCCAGCTCACCTTCCGGGGACTCCTACGAGCAGTACTTC. Its protein is CASSPSGDSYEQYF. The rearrangement uses TRBV18 and TRBJ2-7; TRBD2 is a possible D gene (5 bases). The germline CDR1 and CDR2 sequences are KGHSH and LQKENI. V gave up 3 bases and J gave up 0 bases, with 9 bases separating them. This CDR3 has 14 amino acids.

The gene calls are TRBV7-8 and TRBJ1-4; a possible D gene is TRBD1 (6 bases). This CDR3 region has 17 residues. From germline, CDR1 is SGHVS and CDR2 FQNEAQ. V lost 2 bases and J lost 6, with 19 bases in between. DNA for the CDR3: TGTGCCAGCAGCTTAAGGGGGACCGGGTCCACATATGAAAAACTGTTTTTT. Its protein is CASSLRGTGSTYEKLFF.

This rearrangement joins TRBV11-3 to TRBJ1-1; 10 bases fit TRBD1. The CDR3 runs 18 residues. Per germline, CDR1 SGHNT and CDR2 YENEEA. V lost 5 bases, J lost 0 bases, and 12 bases stayed unmatched. CDR3 residues: CASSPRTGGFMMNTEAFF. DNA for the CDR3: TGTGCCAGCAGCCCCAGGACAGGGGGGTTTATGATGAACACTGAAGCTTTCTTT.

V usage is TRBV7-3 and J usage is TRBJ1-5; the match to TRBD1 covers 7 bases. CDR1 and CDR2 (germline): SGHTA, FQGTGA. The V gene end was trimmed by 0 bases and the J gene end by 2 bases; junction bases not matched to a gene: 7. This CDR3 is 17 amino acids long. The CDR3: CASSLTPLGQGNQPQHF. The CDR3 coding sequence is TGTGCCAGCAGCTTAACTCCTCTAGGACAGGGCAATCAGCCCCAGCATTTT. Combining the CDR3 with reference TRBV7-3 and TRBJ1-5 gives the whole variable domain GAGVSQTPSNKVTEKGKYVELRCDPISGHTALYWYRQSLGQGPEFLIYFQGTGAADDSGLPNDRFFAVRPEGSVSTLKIQRTERGDSAVYLCASSLTPLGQGNQPQHFGDGTRLSIL.

The table lists this clone with a count of one. The chain has TRBV5-4 and TRBJ1-4; D call uncertain. Trimming took off 4 bases at V and 0 bases at J, with 16 bases between the two ends. The CDR3 extends over 17 amino acids. CDR1 is SGHNT, CDR2 YYREEE, per germline (reference sequence). CDR3 in DNA: TGTGCCAGCAGCCACGCCGGGGAGGCCGCAACTAATGAAAAACTGTTTTTT. It yields the protein CASSHAGEAATNEKLFF.

The V call is TRBV18, the J call TRBJ2-3; D may be TRBD2 (5 bases). Trimming took off 7 bases at V and 2 bases at J, with 16 bases between the two ends. CDR1 is KGHSH and CDR2 is LQKENI in the germline V gene. The CDR3 runs 15 residues. CDR3 in amino acids: CASFPAGRLTDTQYF. CDR3 DNA: TGTGCCAGCTTTCCGGCGGGCAGGCTCACAGATACGCAGTATTTT.